Below are 9 T cell receptor beta chains sequenced from a single sample in a study of T cells in Graves' hyperthyroidism and ophthalmopathy. Regions amplified from RNA transcripts were the TCR beta CDR3 regions. Researchers ran a first-round RT-PCR on the TCR CDR3 using the HTBI primer set. Via MiXCR, TCRdb re-called the multiplex PCR reads, giving one row per CDR3 protein. The sample records about 520,000 distinct CDR3 sequences, more than 20% being singletons. The sequencing input was blood. Source of these receptors: a man aged 18 to 30 with Graves' hyperthyroidism.

A note on this clonotype: A much larger clonotype is one base distant, so this may be a read error. V is TRBV20-1 and J is TRBJ1-5, with D uncertain. The ends were cut back, 5 bases at V and 1 base at J, with 12 bases in the middle. Germline loops: CDR1 DFQATT, CDR2 SNEGSKA (reference sequence). The CDR3 has 14 residues. The CDR3 nucleotides are TGCAGTGCTTGTGGCGGGTGGAGCAATCAGCCCCAGCATTTT. Protein sequence: CSACGGWSNQPQHF.

The chain has TRBV2 and TRBJ2-7, with 9 bases matching TRBD1. The V gene's germline CDR1 is SNHLY and CDR2 FYNNEI. V lost 3 bases to trimming and J lost 6 bases; unmatched junction nucleotides: 6. CDR3 length equals 14 residues. The CDR3 region is CASSELQGAGEQYF. The CDR3 DNA reads as TGTGCCAGCAGTGAGCTACAGGGGGCGGGCGAGCAGTACTTC.

This clonotype was recorded at least ten times. CDR3 residues: CASNSRGAVNQPQHF. In DNA, the CDR3 is TGTGCCAGTAACTCTCGGGGGGCGGTCAATCAGCCCCAGCATTTT. The genes are TRBV19 and TRBJ1-5, with a weak D call TRBD1 (6 bases). CDR3 length: 15 residues. The V and J ends lost 7 bases and 3 bases respectively, with 16 bases between them. Germline V lookup: CDR1 LNHDA, CDR2 SQIVND (reference sequence).

This clonotype showed up just a few times. J is TRBJ2-7 and V is TRBV6-2 or TRBV6-3, with TRBD2 matching over 7 bases. V shed 2 bases and J 4 bases; nucleotides not matched to a gene: 11. Germline lookup yields CDR1 MNHEY and CDR2 SVGEGT. This CDR3 region has 16 residues. CDR3 coding DNA: TGTGCCAGCAGTTACACACCTTGGACTAGTAAGTACGAGCAGTACTTC. Protein sequence: CASSYTPWTSKYEQYF.

This clonotype has just a few counts. The chain uses TRBV30 and TRBJ2-7, with no clear D. The germline CDR1 and CDR2 sequences are GTSNPN and SVGIG (reference sequence). V was cut by 5 bases and J by 0 bases, with 20 bases left in between. This CDR3 has 16 amino acids. This CDR3 is CAWDRYEVFSSYEQYF. CDR3 nucleotide sequence: TGTGCCTGGGACCGATATGAGGTTTTCAGCTCCTACGAGCAGTACTTC. The full variable domain, rest sourced from reference TRBV30 and TRBJ2-7, is SQTIHQWPATLVQPVGSPLSLECTVEGTSNPNLYWYRQAAGRGLQLLFYSVGIGQISSEVPQNLSASRPQDRQFILSSKKLLLSDSGFYLCAWDRYEVFSSYEQYFGPGTRLTVT.

This clonotype was recorded at least ten times. The V and J genes are TRBV12-5 and TRBJ2-7; 8 bases are shared with TRBD1. J gave up 5 bases and V 3 bases, and 12 bases lay outside the gene matches. Germline lookup yields CDR1 LGHNT and CDR2 FRNRAP. The CDR3 length is 16 residues. DNA of the CDR3: TGTGCTAGTGGTTTCGACCCCGGGACAGGTCTTAACGAGCAGTACTTC. It yields the protein CASGFDPGTGLNEQYF.

This clonotype was found many times. The rearrangement joins TRBV12-3 or TRBV12-4 to TRBJ1-2; 8 positions match TRBD1. The CDR3 contains 15 residues. Trimming cost V 3 bases and J 3 bases; bases outside gene matches: 6. The CDR3 protein is CASSFGLGQDYGYTF. The CDR3 DNA follows: TGTGCCAGCAGTTTCGGACTGGGACAGGACTATGGCTACACCTTC.

CDR3 loop: CASSPPTGGWVEQYF. The CDR3 DNA is TGTGCCAGCAGCCCTCCTACTGGGGGGTGGGTCGAGCAGTACTTC. The chain recombines TRBV11-2 with TRBJ2-7, with D perhaps matching TRBD2 (6 bases). There are 15 residues in the CDR3. Trimming pared 5 bases from V and 6 bases from J, leaving 20 bases between. Germline V gene lookup returns CDR1 SGHAT and CDR2 FQNNGV. Based on the CDR3 plus reference TRBV11-2 and TRBJ2-7, the full variable domain is EAGVAQSPRYKIIEKRQSVAFWCNPISGHATLYWYQQILGQGPKLLIQFQNNGVVDDSQLPKDRFSAERLKGVDSTLKIQPAKLEDSAVYLCASSPPTGGWVEQYFGPGTRLTVT.

Remarks on this clonotype: Compared with germline, one end of the junction differs, possibly owing to a read error. The chain uses TRBV4-1 and TRBJ1-1; the D gene is possibly TRBD1 (5 bases). This CDR3 has 17 residues. The germline V gene has CDR1 MGHRA and CDR2 YSYEKL. The CDR3 protein is CASSPRGVSFMNTVAFF. The DNA of the CDR3 is TGCGCCAGCAGCCCCCGGGGGGTCTCCTTCATGAACACTGTAGCTTTCTTT.